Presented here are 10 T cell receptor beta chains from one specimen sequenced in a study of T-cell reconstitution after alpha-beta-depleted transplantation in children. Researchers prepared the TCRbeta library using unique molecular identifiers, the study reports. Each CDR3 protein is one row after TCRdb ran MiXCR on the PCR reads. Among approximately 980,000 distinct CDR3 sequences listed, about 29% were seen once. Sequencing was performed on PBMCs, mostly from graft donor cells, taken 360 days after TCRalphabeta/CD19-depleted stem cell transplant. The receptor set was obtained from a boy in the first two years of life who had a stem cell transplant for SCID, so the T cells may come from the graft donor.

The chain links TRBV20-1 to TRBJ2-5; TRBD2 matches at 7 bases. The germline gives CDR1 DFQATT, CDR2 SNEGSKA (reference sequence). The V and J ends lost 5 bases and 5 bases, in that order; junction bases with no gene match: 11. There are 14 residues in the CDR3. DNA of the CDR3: TGCAGTGCTCACGGGGACTACCGCATGGAGACCCAGTACTTC. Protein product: CSAHGDYRMETQYF.

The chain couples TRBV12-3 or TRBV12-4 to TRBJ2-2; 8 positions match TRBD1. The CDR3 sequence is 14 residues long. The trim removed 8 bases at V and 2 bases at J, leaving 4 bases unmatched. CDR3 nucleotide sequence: TGTGCCAGCTGGACAGGGACCAACACCGGGGAGCTGTTTTTT. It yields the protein CASWTGTNTGELFF.

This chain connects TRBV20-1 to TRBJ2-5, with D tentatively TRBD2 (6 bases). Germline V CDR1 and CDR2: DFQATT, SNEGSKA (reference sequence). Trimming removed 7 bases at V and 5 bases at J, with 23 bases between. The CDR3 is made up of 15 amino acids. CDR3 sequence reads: CSVTNPVRGRETQYF. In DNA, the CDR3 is TGCAGTGTCACAAACCCCGTACGGGGGAGGGAGACCCAGTACTTC.

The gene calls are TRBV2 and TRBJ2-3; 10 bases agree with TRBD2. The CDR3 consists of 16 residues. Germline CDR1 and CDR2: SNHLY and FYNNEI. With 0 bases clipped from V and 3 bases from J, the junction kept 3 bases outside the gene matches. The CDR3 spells CASSEAGLAKTDTQYF. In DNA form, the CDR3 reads TGTGCCAGCAGTGAAGCGGGACTAGCGAAGACAGATACGCAGTATTTT.

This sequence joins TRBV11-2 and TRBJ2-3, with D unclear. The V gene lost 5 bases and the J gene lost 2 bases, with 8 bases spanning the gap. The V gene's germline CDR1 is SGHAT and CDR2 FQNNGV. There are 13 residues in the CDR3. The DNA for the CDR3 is TGTGCCAGCAGCCAGCACTTCACAGATACGCAGTATTTT. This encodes CASSQHFTDTQYF.

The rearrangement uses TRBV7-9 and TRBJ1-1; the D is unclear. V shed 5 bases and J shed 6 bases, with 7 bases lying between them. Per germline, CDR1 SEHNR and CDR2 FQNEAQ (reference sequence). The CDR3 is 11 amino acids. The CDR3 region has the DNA TGTGCCAGCAGCGCCCCCGCTGAAGCTTTCTTT. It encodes CASSAPAEAFF.

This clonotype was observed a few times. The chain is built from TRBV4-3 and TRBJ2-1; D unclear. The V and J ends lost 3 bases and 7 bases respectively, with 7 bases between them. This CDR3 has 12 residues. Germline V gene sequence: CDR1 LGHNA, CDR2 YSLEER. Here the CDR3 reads CASSHISNEQFF. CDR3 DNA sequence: TGCGCCAGCAGCCACATATCGAATGAGCAGTTCTTC.

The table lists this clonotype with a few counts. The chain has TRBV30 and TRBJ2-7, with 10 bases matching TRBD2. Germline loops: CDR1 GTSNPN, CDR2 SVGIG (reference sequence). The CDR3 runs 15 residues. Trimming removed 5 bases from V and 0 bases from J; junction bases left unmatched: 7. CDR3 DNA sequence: TGTGCCTGGGGGTTACTAGCGGGGAGCTCCTACGAGCAGTACTTC. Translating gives CAWGLLAGSSYEQYF.

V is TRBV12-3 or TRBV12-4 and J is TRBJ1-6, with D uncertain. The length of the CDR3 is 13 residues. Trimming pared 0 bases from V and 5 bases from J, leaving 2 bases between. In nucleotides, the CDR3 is TGTGCCAGCAGTTTAGCGGATAATTCACCCCTCCACTTT. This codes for CASSLADNSPLHF.

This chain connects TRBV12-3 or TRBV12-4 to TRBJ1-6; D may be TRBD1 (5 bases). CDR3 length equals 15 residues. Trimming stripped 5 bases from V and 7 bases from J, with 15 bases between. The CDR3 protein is CASSPQGELNSPLHF. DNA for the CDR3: TGTGCCAGCAGTCCCCAGGGTGAACTCAATTCACCCCTCCACTTT.